A single sample is the source of the 14 T cell receptor beta chains below, sequenced in a study of shared clonotypes between healthy human individuals. Clones were sequenced by immunoSEQ multiplex PCR, and TCRdb holds only the in-frame ones, with some missing. This sample has 2 million or so clones, with over 85% found just once. Selected positively for CCR7 and CD45RO-negative, naive CD8 cells excluded terminally differentiated effector memory CD45RA+ cells. Material for sequencing was naive CD8+ T cells sorted from blood. Receptor source: a man aged 18 to 29 in good health.

This clone was recorded once. This sequence joins TRBV4-1 and TRBJ2-7; D perhaps matches TRBD2 (5 bases). The CDR3 has 14 residues. In germline, CDR1 is MGHRA, CDR2 YSYEKL. Trimming cost V 3 bases and J 1 base, with 10 bases left between them. The CDR3 loop is CASSQLLVSYEQYF. CDR3 nucleotide sequence: TGCGCCAGCAGCCAGTTACTAGTGTCCTACGAGCAGTACTTC.

This sequence joins TRBV19 and TRBJ2-7, with D maybe TRBD1 (6 bases). The V gene lost 5 bases and the J gene lost 2 bases, with 19 bases spanning the gap. The CDR3 has 16 amino acids. CDR1 and CDR2 from the germline V gene are LNHDA and SQIVND (reference sequence). The chain's CDR3 is CASSLSDRGVAYEQYF. The CDR3 bases are TGTGCCAGTAGTCTGTCGGACAGAGGGGTCGCCTACGAGCAGTACTTC.

The rearrangement links TRBV14 to TRBJ2-7; 7 bases map to TRBD2. V trimming: 1 base; J trimming: 2 bases; junction bases outside the gene matches: 8. Germline CDR1 SGHDN, CDR2 FVKESK. The CDR3 spans 16 residues. CDR3 in amino acids: CASSQGPGLPTYEQYF. The CDR3 DNA reads TGTGCCAGCAGCCAAGGTCCGGGACTACCAACCTACGAGCAGTACTTC.

V usage is TRBV9 and J usage is TRBJ2-7; TRBD2 agrees at 10 bases. This CDR3 has 14 residues. The ends lost 0 bases at V and 5 bases at J; junction bases unmatched: 2. CDR1 and CDR2 (germline): SGDLS, YYNGEE. The CDR3 coding sequence is TGTGCCAGCAGCGTAGTAGCGGGAGGCGACGAGCAGTACTTC. It translates to CASSVVAGGDEQYF.

Only one count was recorded for this clone. V and J are TRBV2 and TRBJ2-1; 13 bases are a match to TRBD2. CDR1 is SNHLY and CDR2 is FYNNEI in the germline V gene. The CDR3 totals 17 residues. J gave up 9 bases and V 6 bases, and 14 bases lay outside the gene matches. The CDR3: CASRENGLAGASGEQFF. The CDR3 DNA follows: TGTGCCAGCAGAGAGAATGGACTAGCGGGAGCAAGTGGTGAGCAGTTCTTC.

The chain links TRBV10-2 to TRBJ2-3; TRBD1 might be the D (6 bases). Germline values: CDR1 WSHSY, CDR2 SAAADI. This CDR3 contains 13 residues. Trimming left V 8 bases short and J 2 bases short, with 11 bases between. Written as DNA, the CDR3 is TGCGCCAGCTCGGGACATGTCACAGATACGCAGTATTTT. Translation: CASSGHVTDTQYF.

The chain has TRBV27 and TRBJ2-3; TRBD1 agrees at 7 bases. After removal of 8 bases from V and 4 bases from J, the junction contained 6 bases not matched to a gene. Germline V gene lookup returns CDR1 MNHEY and CDR2 SMNVEV (reference sequence). CDR3 length equals 13 residues. The CDR3, as DNA: TGTGCCAGCTCGCTGACAGGGCCAGATACGCAGTATTTT. As protein: CASSLTGPDTQYF.

The chain links TRBV5-6 to TRBJ2-7; 7 positions agree with TRBD1. V shed 4 bases, J shed 2 bases, and the junction held 9 bases outside the gene matches. Looked up from germline, CDR1 is SGHDT and CDR2 is YYEEEE. The CDR3 has 15 amino acids. The DNA of the CDR3 is TGTGCCAGCAGCCTCAACGGGCAGGGGGCCTACGAGCAGTACTTC. Protein product: CASSLNGQGAYEQYF.

The rearrangement links TRBV7-6 to TRBJ2-3; 8 nucleotides line up with TRBD2. Per the germline V gene, CDR1 is SGHVS and CDR2 is FNYEAQ. J lost 8 bases, V lost 5 bases, and 6 bases had no gene match. CDR3 length equals 13 residues. CDR3 bases: TGTGCCAGCAGCAATCCAGCGGGGGTTACGCAGTATTTT. Its protein product is CASSNPAGVTQYF.

Regarding this clone: Within the sample, other DNA sequences also encode this same CDR3. The J gene is TRBJ2-1, the V gene TRBV4-1; D may be TRBD2 (6 bases). The V end was cut by 0 bases, the J end by 2 bases, with 8 bases between. The germline CDR1 and CDR2 sequences are MGHRA and YSYEKL. CDR3 length equals 15 residues. The CDR3 nucleotides read TGCGCCAGCAGCCAAGAGTCGGGGGCCTACAATGAGCAGTTCTTC. Translating gives CASSQESGAYNEQFF.

V usage is TRBV2 and J usage is TRBJ2-7, with D possibly TRBD2 on 5 matching bases. This CDR3 spans 14 amino acids. The V gene's germline CDR1 is SNHLY and CDR2 FYNNEI. The V gene lost 8 bases and the J gene lost 7 bases, with 21 bases spanning the gap. The CDR3 DNA is TGTGCCAGCTCGGGGTCCCCAACGAGGTTGGAGCAGTACTTC. Translating it yields CASSGSPTRLEQYF.

Remarks on this clone: This CDR3 is also generated by other DNA sequences in the sample. The chain recombines TRBV6-1 with TRBJ2-7; unclear D gene. Germline V gene data show CDR1 as MNHNS and CDR2 as SASEGT. The CDR3 has 13 residues. Trimming removed 5 bases from V and 1 base from J, with 9 bases in between. In nucleotides, the CDR3 is TGTGCCAGCAGTCCAGCAGGTTCCTACGAGCAGTACTTC. Translating gives CASSPAGSYEQYF.

This chain links TRBV27 with TRBJ2-7; D is unresolved. Germline V gives CDR1 MNHEY, CDR2 SMNVEV (reference sequence). Trimming shortened V by 1 base and J by 2 bases, and 6 bases separated the two germline ends. This CDR3 has 13 amino acids. In DNA form, the CDR3 reads TGTGCCAGCAGTTTATACCAGGCCTACGAGCAGTACTTC. Protein: CASSLYQAYEQYF.

The genes are TRBV5-6 and TRBJ2-7; a possible D gene is TRBD2 (5 bases). Germline V gene lookup returns CDR1 SGHDT and CDR2 YYEEEE. The CDR3 loop spans 12 amino acids. V dropped 3 bases and J dropped 5 bases, with 9 bases sitting between them. The CDR3 nucleotides are TGTGCCAGCAGCTCCACTAGTAACGAGCAGTACTTC. Translation gives CASSSTSNEQYF. Supplemented by reference TRBV5-6 and TRBJ2-7, the full variable domain reads DAGVTQSPTHLIKTRGQQVTLRCSPKSGHDTVSWYQQALGQGPQFIFQYYEEEERQRGNFPDRFSGHQFPNYSSELNVNALLLGDSALYLCASSSTSNEQYFGPGTRLTVT.